A single sample is the source of the 5 T cell receptor beta chains below, sequenced in a study of blood T cell repertoires in COVID-19. The table came from immunoSEQ multiplex PCR; TCRdb's copy has only in-frame clones and leaves some out. The profile shows about 170,000 clones, roughly 85% of them singletons. Sequencing input: PBMCs or T cells enriched from blood (not recorded which). The receptor source for this set is a woman aged 45-59 years who had recovered from COVID-19.

The rearrangement uses TRBV19 and TRBJ2-6, with TRBD1 identical over 10 bases. The junction had 3 bases not matched to a gene; V was cut back by 4 bases and J by 0 bases. The CDR3 has 17 residues. Per the germline V gene, CDR1 is LNHDA and CDR2 is SQIVND (reference sequence). Here the CDR3 reads CASSRDRGFSGANVLTF. CDR3 coding DNA: TGTGCCAGTAGTAGGGACAGGGGCTTCTCTGGGGCCAACGTCCTGACTTTC.

In its sample, this clone was seen once. The genes are TRBV5-8 and TRBJ2-1, with D possibly TRBD1 on 5 matching bases. The CDR3 extends over 12 amino acids. Per the germline V gene, CDR1 is SGHTS and CDR2 is YDEGEE. V gave up 4 bases and J gave up 8 bases, with 10 bases separating them. CDR3 in DNA: TGTGCCAGCAGCCCCGACAGCGATGAGCAGTTCTTC. This sequence encodes CASSPDSDEQFF.

This chain uses TRBV7-2 with TRBJ2-5, with TRBD2 matching over 15 bases. Germline V CDR1 and CDR2: SGHTA, FQGNSA. CDR3 length: 16 amino acids. Trimming at V came to 4 bases and at J to 5 bases, leaving 5 bases not matched to a gene. DNA of the CDR3: TGTGCCAGCAGCTCGGGACTAGCGGGAGGCCCGGAGACCCAGTACTTC. It encodes CASSSGLAGGPETQYF.

The V call is TRBV15, the J call TRBJ1-1; 7 bases are shared with TRBD1. Unmatched junction bases numbered 2, after V lost 0 bases and J lost 7 bases. The CDR3 totals 13 residues. Germline V gene data show CDR1 as LNHNV and CDR2 as YYDKDF (reference sequence). CDR3: CATSRDRGLEAFF. DNA for the CDR3: TGTGCCACCAGCAGAGATAGGGGGCTTGAAGCTTTCTTT.

J is TRBJ1-6 and V is TRBV2; unclear D gene. The CDR3 is made up of 14 amino acids. Germline V gene data show CDR1 as SNHLY and CDR2 as FYNNEI. Trimming pared 5 bases from V and 6 bases from J, leaving 11 bases between. CDR3 amino acids: CASSPQFSNSPLHF. CDR3 in DNA: TGTGCCAGCAGTCCACAGTTCTCTAATTCACCCCTCCACTTT.